This TCR beta chain was documented in a study of OX40 agonist ivuxolimab in advanced cancers. Trimming at V came to 2 bases and at J to 5 bases, leaving 7 bases not matched to a gene. The CDR3 totals 15 residues. Germline V gene data show CDR1 as GTSNPN and CDR2 as SVGIG (reference sequence). The protocol was immunoSEQ multiplex PCR, while the TCRdb copy is restricted to in-frame clones and leaves out a portion. Here the sample spans fewer than 55,000 clones, about 88% being singletons. The V gene is TRBV30, the J gene TRBJ2-1, with 9 bases fitting TRBD2. The source was CD4+ or CD8+ T cells sorted from blood, collected in a trial of the OX40 agonist ivuxolimab. The sequence was obtained from an adult with an advanced solid tumor such as melanoma, head and neck, liver or kidney cancer. CDR3 in DNA: TGTGCCTGGAGTAGTGGACTAGCGAGCAACAATGAGCAGTTCTTC. As protein: CAWSSGLASNNEQFF.